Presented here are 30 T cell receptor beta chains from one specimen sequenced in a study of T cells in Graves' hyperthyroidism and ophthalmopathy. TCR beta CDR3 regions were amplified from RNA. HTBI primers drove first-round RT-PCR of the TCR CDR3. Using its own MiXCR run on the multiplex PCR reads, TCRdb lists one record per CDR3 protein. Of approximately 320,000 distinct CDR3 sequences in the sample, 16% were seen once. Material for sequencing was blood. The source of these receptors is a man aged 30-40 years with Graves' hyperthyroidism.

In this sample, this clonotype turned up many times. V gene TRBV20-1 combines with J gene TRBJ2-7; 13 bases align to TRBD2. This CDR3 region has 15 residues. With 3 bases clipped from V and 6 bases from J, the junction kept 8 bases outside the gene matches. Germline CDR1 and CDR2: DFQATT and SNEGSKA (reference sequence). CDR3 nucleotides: TGCAGTGCTAGGGGTCCGGGACTAGCGGGAACCGAGCAGTACTTC. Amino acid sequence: CSARGPGLAGTEQYF.

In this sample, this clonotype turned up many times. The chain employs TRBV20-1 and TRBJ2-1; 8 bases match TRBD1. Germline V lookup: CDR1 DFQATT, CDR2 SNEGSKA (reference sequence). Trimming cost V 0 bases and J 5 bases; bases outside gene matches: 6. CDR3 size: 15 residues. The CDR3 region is CSARDPGTGNNEQFF. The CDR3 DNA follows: TGCAGTGCTAGAGATCCTGGGACAGGTAACAATGAGCAGTTCTTC.

The chain's CDR3 is CASSYLETQYF. CDR3 nucleotides: TGTGCCAGCAGTTATCTAGAGACCCAGTACTTC. The V call is TRBV6-1, the J call TRBJ2-5, with D uncertain. V gave up 5 bases and J gave up 4 bases, with 5 bases separating them. Germline loops: CDR1 MNHNS, CDR2 SASEGT. The CDR3 extends over 11 amino acids.

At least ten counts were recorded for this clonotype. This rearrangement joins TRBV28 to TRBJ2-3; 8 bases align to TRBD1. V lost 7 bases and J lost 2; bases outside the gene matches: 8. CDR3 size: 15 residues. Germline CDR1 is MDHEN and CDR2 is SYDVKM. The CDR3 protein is CASTPRGQLTDTQYF. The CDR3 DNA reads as TGTGCCAGCACCCCCAGGGGGCAACTCACAGATACGCAGTATTTT.

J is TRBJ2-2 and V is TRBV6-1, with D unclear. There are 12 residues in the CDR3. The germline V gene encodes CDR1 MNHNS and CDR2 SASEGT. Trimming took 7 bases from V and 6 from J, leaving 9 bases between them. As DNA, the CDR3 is TGTGCCAGCATTAACCAGGCCGGGGAGCTGTTTTTT. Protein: CASINQAGELFF.

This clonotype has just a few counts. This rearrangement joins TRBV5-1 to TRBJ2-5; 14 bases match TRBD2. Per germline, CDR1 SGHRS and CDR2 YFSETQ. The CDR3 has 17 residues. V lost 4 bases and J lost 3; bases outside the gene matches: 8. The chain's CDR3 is CASSPGGLAGVKETQYF. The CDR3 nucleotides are TGCGCCAGCAGCCCGGGGGGACTAGCGGGAGTTAAAGAGACCCAGTACTTC.

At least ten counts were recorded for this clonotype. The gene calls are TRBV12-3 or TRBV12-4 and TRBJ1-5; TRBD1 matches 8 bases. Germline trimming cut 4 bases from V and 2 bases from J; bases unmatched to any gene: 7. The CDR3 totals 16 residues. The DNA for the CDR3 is TGTGCCAGCAGTTCCTCTCCGGACAGGGGCAATCAGCCCCAGCATTTT. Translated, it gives CASSSSPDRGNQPQHF.

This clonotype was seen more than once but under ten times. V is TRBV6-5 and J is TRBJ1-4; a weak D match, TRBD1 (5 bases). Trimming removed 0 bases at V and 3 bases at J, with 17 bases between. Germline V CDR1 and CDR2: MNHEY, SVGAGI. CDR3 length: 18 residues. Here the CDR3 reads CASSYSLGGAESNEKLFF. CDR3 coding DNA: TGTGCCAGCAGTTACTCGCTTGGAGGGGCGGAATCTAATGAAAAACTGTTTTTT.

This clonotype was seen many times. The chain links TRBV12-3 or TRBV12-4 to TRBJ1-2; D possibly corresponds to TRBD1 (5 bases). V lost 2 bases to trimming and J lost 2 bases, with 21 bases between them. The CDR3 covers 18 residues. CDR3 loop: CASSLRGLGQRKNYGYTF. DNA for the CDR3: TGTGCCAGCAGTTTACGCGGCTTGGGGCAGAGAAAGAACTATGGCTACACCTTC.

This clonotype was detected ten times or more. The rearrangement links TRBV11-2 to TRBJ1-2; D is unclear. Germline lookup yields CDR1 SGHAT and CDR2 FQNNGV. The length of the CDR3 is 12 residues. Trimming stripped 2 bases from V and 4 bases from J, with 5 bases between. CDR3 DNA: TGTGCCAGCAGCTTACACAGCTATGGCTACACCTTC. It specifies CASSLHSYGYTF. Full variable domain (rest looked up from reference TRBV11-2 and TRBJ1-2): EAGVAQSPRYKIIEKRQSVAFWCNPISGHATLYWYQQILGQGPKLLIQFQNNGVVDDSQLPKDRFSAERLKGVDSTLKIQPAKLEDSAVYLCASSLHSYGYTFGSGTRLTVV.

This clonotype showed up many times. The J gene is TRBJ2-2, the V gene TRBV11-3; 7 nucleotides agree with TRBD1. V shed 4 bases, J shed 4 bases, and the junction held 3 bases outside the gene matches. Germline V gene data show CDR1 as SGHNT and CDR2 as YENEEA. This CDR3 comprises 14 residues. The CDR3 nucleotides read TGTGCCAGCAGCTCCGGGACAGCCACCGGGGAGCTGTTTTTT. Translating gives CASSSGTATGELFF.

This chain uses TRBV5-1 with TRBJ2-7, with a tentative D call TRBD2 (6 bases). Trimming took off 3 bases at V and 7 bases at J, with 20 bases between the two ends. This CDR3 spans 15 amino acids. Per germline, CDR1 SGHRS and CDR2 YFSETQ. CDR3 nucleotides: TGCGCCAGCAGCTCGGAGGTAGCGGTGGTGGGTGAGCAGTACTTC. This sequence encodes CASSSEVAVVGEQYF.

The CDR3 region is CASSINYEQYF. The CDR3 coding sequence is TGTGCCAGCAGCATCAACTACGAGCAGTACTTC. The chain employs TRBV5-6 and TRBJ2-7; D remains ambiguous. With 4 bases removed from V and 3 bases from J, the gap between germline ends came to 5 bases. This CDR3 region has 11 residues. Germline values: CDR1 SGHDT, CDR2 YYEEEE.

The CDR3 sequence: CASSYLGGSYEQYF. CDR3 nucleotide sequence: TGTGCCAGCAGTTACCTAGGAGGGTCCTACGAGCAGTACTTC. This chain uses TRBV6-5 with TRBJ2-7; maybe TRBD2 (6 bases). CDR1 and CDR2 from the germline V gene are MNHEY and SVGAGI. CDR3 length: 14 residues. The V gene lost 2 bases and the J gene lost 1 base, with 9 bases spanning the gap.

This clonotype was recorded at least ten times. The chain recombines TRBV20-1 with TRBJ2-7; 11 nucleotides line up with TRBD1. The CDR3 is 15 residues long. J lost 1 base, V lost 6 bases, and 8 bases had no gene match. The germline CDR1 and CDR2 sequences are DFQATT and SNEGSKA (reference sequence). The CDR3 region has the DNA TGCAGTGCAGGAACCGGGACAGGGGGGTCCTACGAGCAGTACTTC. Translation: CSAGTGTGGSYEQYF.

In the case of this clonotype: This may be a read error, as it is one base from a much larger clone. CDR3 sequence (DNA): TGTGCCAGCAGCTCAGAGGGGGCGAGGTCGGATACGCAGTATTTT. Its protein product is CASSSEGARSDTQYF. The chain employs TRBV5-4 and TRBJ2-3, with 7 bases fitting TRBD1. This CDR3 is built from 15 residues. After removal of 3 bases from V and 6 bases from J, the junction contained 10 bases not matched to a gene. Per germline, CDR1 SGHNT and CDR2 YYREEE (reference sequence).

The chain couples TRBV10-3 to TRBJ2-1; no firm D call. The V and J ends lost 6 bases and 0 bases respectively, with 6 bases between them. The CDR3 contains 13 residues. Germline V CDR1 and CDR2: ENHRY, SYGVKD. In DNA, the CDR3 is TGTGCCATCAGCCAGAGCTCCTACAATGAGCAGTTCTTC. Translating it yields CAISQSSYNEQFF.

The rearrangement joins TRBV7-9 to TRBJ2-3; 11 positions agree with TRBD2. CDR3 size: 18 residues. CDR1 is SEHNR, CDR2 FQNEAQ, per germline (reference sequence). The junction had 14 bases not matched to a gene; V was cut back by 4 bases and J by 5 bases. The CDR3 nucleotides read TGTGCCAGCAGCTCGCCCGGGACTAGCGGACTCCTCAAAGATACGCAGTATTTT. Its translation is CASSSPGTSGLLKDTQYF.

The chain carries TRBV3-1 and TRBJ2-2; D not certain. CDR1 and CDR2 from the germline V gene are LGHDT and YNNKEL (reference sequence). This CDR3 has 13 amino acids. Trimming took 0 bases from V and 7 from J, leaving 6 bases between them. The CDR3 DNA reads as TGTGCCAGCAGCCAAGAGGTTGTCGGGGAGCTGTTTTTT. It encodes CASSQEVVGELFF.

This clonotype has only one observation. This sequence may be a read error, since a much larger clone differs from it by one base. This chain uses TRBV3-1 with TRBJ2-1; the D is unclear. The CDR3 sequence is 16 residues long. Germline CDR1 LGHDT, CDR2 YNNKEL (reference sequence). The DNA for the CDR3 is TGTGCCAGCAGCCAAGGGCTCCCTATCTCCTACAATGATCAGTTCTTC. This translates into CASSQGLPISYNDQFF.

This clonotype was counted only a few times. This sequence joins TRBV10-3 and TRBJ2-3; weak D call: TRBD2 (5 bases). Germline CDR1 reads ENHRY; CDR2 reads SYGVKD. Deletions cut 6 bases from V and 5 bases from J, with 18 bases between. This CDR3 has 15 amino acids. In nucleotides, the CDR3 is TGTGCCATCAGAACCGTTTATAGCGCGGGAGATACGCAGTATTTT. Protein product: CAIRTVYSAGDTQYF.

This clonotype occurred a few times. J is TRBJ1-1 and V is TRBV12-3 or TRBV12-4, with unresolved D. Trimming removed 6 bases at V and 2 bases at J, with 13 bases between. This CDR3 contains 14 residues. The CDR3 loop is CASSPISSNTEAFF. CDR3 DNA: TGTGCCAGCAGCCCCATAAGCTCCAACACTGAAGCTTTCTTT.

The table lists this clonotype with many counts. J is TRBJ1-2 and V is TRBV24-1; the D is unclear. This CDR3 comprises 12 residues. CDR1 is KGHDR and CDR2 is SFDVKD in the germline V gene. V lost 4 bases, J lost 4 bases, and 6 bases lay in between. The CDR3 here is CATSDVFYGYTF. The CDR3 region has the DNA TGTGCCACCAGTGACGTCTTCTATGGCTACACCTTC.

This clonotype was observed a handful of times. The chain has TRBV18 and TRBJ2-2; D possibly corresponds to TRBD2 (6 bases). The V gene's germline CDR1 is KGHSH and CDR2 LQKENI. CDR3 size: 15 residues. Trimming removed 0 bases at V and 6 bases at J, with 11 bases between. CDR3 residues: CASSPPSGGSGELFF. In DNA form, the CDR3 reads TGTGCCAGCTCACCACCTAGCGGAGGGTCCGGGGAGCTGTTTTTT.

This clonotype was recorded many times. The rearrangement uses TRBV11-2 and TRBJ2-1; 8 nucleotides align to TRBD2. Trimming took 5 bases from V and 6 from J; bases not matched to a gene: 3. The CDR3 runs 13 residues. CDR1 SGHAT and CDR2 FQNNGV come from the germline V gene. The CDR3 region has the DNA TGTGCCAGCAGCATCGGGACTAGCAATGAGCAGTTCTTC. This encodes CASSIGTSNEQFF.

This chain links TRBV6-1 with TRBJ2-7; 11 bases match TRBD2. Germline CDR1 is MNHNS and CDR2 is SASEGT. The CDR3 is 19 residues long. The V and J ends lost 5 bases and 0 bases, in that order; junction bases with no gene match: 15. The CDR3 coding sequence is TGTGCCAGCAGTAAAACACCAGGACTAGCGGGTATACTCTCCTACGAGCAGTACTTC. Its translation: CASSKTPGLAGILSYEQYF.

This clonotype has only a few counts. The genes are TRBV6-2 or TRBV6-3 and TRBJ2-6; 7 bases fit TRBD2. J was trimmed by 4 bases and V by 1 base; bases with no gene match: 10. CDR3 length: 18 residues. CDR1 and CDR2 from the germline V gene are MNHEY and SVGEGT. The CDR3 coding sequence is TGTGCCAGCAGTTACTTGGGCGGGAGCTTCTCCGGGGCCAACGTCCTGACTTTC. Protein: CASSYLGGSFSGANVLTF.

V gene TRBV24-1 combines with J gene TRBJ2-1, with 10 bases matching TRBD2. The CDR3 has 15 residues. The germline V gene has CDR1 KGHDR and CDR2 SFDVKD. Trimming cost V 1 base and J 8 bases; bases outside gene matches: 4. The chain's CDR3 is CATSDFGTSDDEQFF. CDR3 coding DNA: TGTGCCACCAGTGATTTCGGGACTAGCGACGATGAGCAGTTCTTC.

CDR3 residues: CASIGPYNEQFF. The DNA for the CDR3 is TGTGCCAGTATAGGACCCTACAATGAGCAGTTCTTC. The chain employs TRBV7-9 and TRBJ2-1, with D hard to call. Trimming shortened V by 9 bases and J by 2 bases, and 8 bases separated the two germline ends. Germline CDR1 SEHNR, CDR2 FQNEAQ (reference sequence). The CDR3 length is 12 residues.

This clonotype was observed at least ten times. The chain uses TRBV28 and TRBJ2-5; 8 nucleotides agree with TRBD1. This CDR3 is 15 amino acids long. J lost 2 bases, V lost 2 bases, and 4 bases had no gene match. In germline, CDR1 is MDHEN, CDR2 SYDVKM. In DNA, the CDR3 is TGTGCCAGCAGTTTACGCGACAGGGGTCAAGAGACCCAGTACTTC. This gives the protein CASSLRDRGQETQYF.